This paragraph covers one T cell receptor beta chain sequence. The record originates from a study of blood T cell repertoires in COVID-19. CDR3 size: 16 residues. Measured with immunoSEQ multiplex PCR; TCRdb has only the in-frame clones, and not every one. This sample has tens of thousands of clones, with around 90% found just once. The chain links TRBV21-1 to TRBJ2-3; the table assigns TRBD1, which was not confirmed against the DNA. TRBV21-1 counts as a pseudogene. The clonotype originates from a man aged 50-60 years with COVID-19, enrolled during active disease. Sequencing was carried out using peripheral blood. CDR3 sequence (DNA): TGTGCCAGCAGCAAAGGTCAGACAAATAAACCAGATACGCAGTATTTT. It encodes CASSKGQTNKPDTQYF.